These T cell receptor beta chains were read from a single sample in a study of shared clonotypes between healthy human individuals. Some clones are missing from TCRdb's copy, which holds only in-frame ones; the method was immunoSEQ multiplex PCR. The sample has a few million clones; around 90% are singletons. The specimen sequenced was naive CD4+ T cells sorted from blood. These receptors were collected from a man in his late teens or twenties in good health. The CDR3 runs from the conserved cysteine through the conserved F or W. Each record gives: D gene, clone size, V gene, J gene, CDR3 protein, CDR3 DNA. D genes are given only for firm matches. Size is stated for part of the rows, as once, few or many counts, or as a class when the clone is expanded.

D: NA
size: NA
V: TRBV7-9
J: TRBJ1-6
CDR3: CASSLEGNSPLHF
DNA: TGTGCCAGCAGCTTAGAGGGAAATTCACCCCTCCACTTT

D: NA
size: NA
V: TRBV6-5
J: TRBJ1-1
CDR3: CASSYSREGTEASF
DNA: TGTGCCAGCAGTTACTCCAGGGAGGGGACTGAAGCTTCCTTT

D: NA
size: NA
V: TRBV30
J: TRBJ1-1
CDR3: CAWSVRGSIERDTEAFF
DNA: TGTGCCTGGAGTGTACGGGGCAGCATAGAGAGGGACACTGAAGCTTTCTTT

D: NA
size: NA
V: TRBV27
J: TRBJ1-2
CDR3: CASSSRDSRGGYTF
DNA: TGTGCCAGCAGTTCCCGGGACTCCCGGGGAGGCTACACCTTC

D: NA
size: NA
V: TRBV6-5
J: TRBJ1-4
CDR3: CASSFGETNEKLFF
DNA: TGTGCCAGCAGTTTCGGGGAAACTAATGAAAAACTGTTTTTT

D: TRBD2
size: once
V: TRBV5-4
J: TRBJ2-2
CDR3: CASSPPGGGGGPFDTGELFF
DNA: TGTGCCAGCAGCCCACCGGGTGGGGGGGGAGGACCCTTCGACACCGGGGAGCTGTTTTTT

D: NA
size: NA
V: TRBV30
J: TRBJ2-7
CDR3: CAWGLIGYEQYF
DNA: TGTGCCTGGGGACTTATAGGATACGAGCAGTACTTC

D: NA
size: few
V: TRBV20-1
J: TRBJ2-7
CDR3: CSALDSYEQYF
DNA: TGCAGTGCCCTGGACAGCTACGAGCAGTACTTC

D: TRBD2
size: NA
V: TRBV5-1
J: TRBJ2-1
CDR3: CASSPIPSGIGNEQFF
DNA: TGCGCCAGCAGCCCAATACCTAGCGGGATTGGCAATGAGCAGTTCTTC

D: NA
size: NA
V: TRBV6-1
J: TRBJ1-4
CDR3: CASAEGRAYEKLFF
DNA: TGTGCCAGCGCCGAGGGGAGGGCGTATGAAAAACTGTTTTTT

D: NA
size: NA
V: TRBV28
J: TRBJ1-6
CDR3: CASSFRVGGSPLHF
DNA: TGTGCCAGCAGTTTTAGGGTAGGGGGTTCACCCCTCCACTTT

D: NA
size: NA
V: TRBV10-1
J: TRBJ1-1
CDR3: CASSEVPEAFF
DNA: TGCGCCAGCAGTGAGGTTCCTGAAGCTTTCTTT

D: NA
size: NA
V: TRBV5-3
J: TRBJ2-3
CDR3: CARSFNPPPSTDTQYF
DNA: TGTGCCAGAAGCTTCAACCCCCCCCCTAGCACAGATACGCAGTATTTT

D: NA
size: NA
V: TRBV28
J: TRBJ1-2
CDR3: CASSFGDRLNYGYTF
DNA: TGTGCCAGCAGTTTCGGCGACAGGCTTAACTATGGCTACACCTTC

D: TRBD1
size: NA
V: TRBV25-1
J: TRBJ1-5
CDR3: CASTNSKTGWQPQHF
DNA: TGTGCCAGCACCAATTCCAAGACAGGGTGGCAGCCCCAGCATTTT

D: NA
size: NA
V: TRBV27
J: TRBJ2-5
CDR3: CASSWTDKETQYF
DNA: TGTGCCAGCAGCTGGACAGATAAAGAGACCCAGTACTTC

D: TRBD2
size: NA
V: TRBV27
J: TRBJ2-1
CDR3: CASSWAGGPHNEQFF
DNA: TGTGCCAGCAGTTGGGCGGGAGGACCCCACAATGAGCAGTTCTTC

D: NA
size: NA
V: TRBV6-5
J: TRBJ1-6
CDR3: CASSTGLPGSPLHF
DNA: TGTGCCAGCAGTACAGGACTACCTGGCTCACCCCTCCACTTT

D: NA
size: NA
V: TRBV5-1
J: TRBJ2-2
CDR3: CASSPRTTGELFF
DNA: TGCGCCAGCAGCCCCCGAACCACCGGGGAGCTGTTTTTT

D: NA
size: NA
V: TRBV21-1
J: TRBJ2-2
CDR3: CASSKARGLRVGELFF
DNA: TGTGCCAGCAGCAAAGCCAGGGGGCTCCGGGTCGGGGAGCTGTTTTTT

D: NA
size: NA
V: TRBV7-2
J: TRBJ1-1
CDR3: CASSLAGMVNTEAFF
DNA: TGTGCCAGCAGCTTAGCGGGAATGGTGAACACTGAAGCTTTCTTT

D: TRBD1
size: NA
V: TRBV7-7
J: TRBJ1-5
CDR3: CASSLRGLSNQPQHF
DNA: TGTGCTAGCAGCCTCAGGGGGCTGAGCAATCAGCCCCAGCATTTT

D: NA
size: NA
V: TRBV7-2
J: TRBJ1-4
CDR3: CAVCRAPTNEKLFF
DNA: TGTGCCGTTTGCCGGGCCCCGACTAATGAAAAACTGTTTTTT

D: NA
size: NA
V: TRBV30
J: TRBJ1-1
CDR3: CAWSGIITAEAFF
DNA: TGTGCCTGGAGTGGTATTATCACAGCCGAAGCTTTCTTT

D: NA
size: NA
V: TRBV27
J: TRBJ1-6
CDR3: CASSTDPGPYNSPLHF
DNA: TGTGCCAGCAGTACGGACCCGGGACCCTATAATTCACCCCTCCACTTT

D: TRBD2
size: NA
V: TRBV19
J: TRBJ2-1
CDR3: CASSGVAGVSNEQFF
DNA: TGTGCCAGTAGTGGAGTAGCGGGGGTTAGCAATGAGCAGTTCTTC

D: TRBD1
size: NA
V: TRBV25-1
J: TRBJ2-3
CDR3: CASSTHRGSTDTQYF
DNA: TGTGCCAGCAGTACTCACAGGGGGAGCACAGATACGCAGTATTTT

D: NA
size: few
V: TRBV2
J: TRBJ2-7
CDR3: CASRIGPLEQYF
DNA: TGTGCCAGCAGGATCGGACCTCTCGAGCAGTACTTC

D: NA
size: NA
V: TRBV5-6
J: TRBJ2-2
CDR3: CASRGGLAFAGELFF
DNA: TGTGCCAGCAGAGGAGGTCTAGCGTTCGCCGGGGAGCTGTTTTTT

D: NA
size: NA
V: TRBV11-2
J: TRBJ1-1
CDR3: CASSLSRDTEAFF
DNA: TGTGCCAGCAGCTTAAGCAGGGACACTGAAGCTTTCTTT

D: NA
size: NA
V: TRBV11-1
J: TRBJ2-7
CDR3: CASSSDPYEQYF
DNA: TGTGCCAGCAGCTCGGACCCCTACGAGCAGTACTTC

D: NA
size: NA
V: TRBV30
J: TRBJ1-4
CDR3: CAWSQGGESHF
DNA: TGTGCCTGGAGCCAGGGCGGAGAGAGCCATTTT

D: NA
size: NA
V: TRBV4-3
J: TRBJ2-3
CDR3: CASSQGNWDRGTDTQYF
DNA: TGCGCCAGCAGCCAGGGGAACTGGGACCGGGGCACAGATACGCAGTATTTT

D: NA
size: NA
V: TRBV18
J: TRBJ2-2
CDR3: CASSQGAANTGELFF
DNA: TGTGCCAGCTCACAAGGGGCGGCGAACACCGGGGAGCTGTTTTTT

D: NA
size: NA
V: TRBV5-1
J: TRBJ2-1
CDR3: CASSPRTYNEQFF
DNA: TGCGCCAGCAGCCCAAGGACTTACAATGAGCAGTTCTTC

D: NA
size: NA
V: TRBV19
J: TRBJ2-7
CDR3: CASSSRERDEQYF
DNA: TGTGCCAGTAGTAGTCGGGAGCGCGACGAGCAGTACTTC

D: NA
size: NA
V: TRBV18
J: TRBJ1-5
CDR3: CASSLNQLSNQPQHF
DNA: TGTGCCAGCTCTTTAAACCAACTGAGCAATCAGCCCCAGCATTTT

D: NA
size: NA
V: TRBV5-6
J: TRBJ2-1
CDR3: CASSLAVGSRSYNEQFF
DNA: TGTGCCAGCAGCTTGGCAGTAGGCTCCCGCTCCTACAATGAGCAGTTCTTC

D: TRBD1
size: NA
V: TRBV5-4
J: TRBJ1-2
CDR3: CASGTDLIYGYTF
DNA: TGTGCCAGCGGGACAGACCTAATCTATGGCTACACCTTC

D: NA
size: NA
V: TRBV5-6
J: TRBJ2-5
CDR3: CASSSIISEETQYF
DNA: TGTGCCAGCAGTTCAATAATATCCGAAGAGACCCAGTACTTC

D: TRBD1
size: NA
V: TRBV18
J: TRBJ2-3
CDR3: CASSPLGTGGRTDTQYF
DNA: TGTGCCAGCTCACCACTCGGGACAGGGGGCCGCACAGATACGCAGTATTTT

D: NA
size: NA
V: TRBV11-2
J: TRBJ1-3
CDR3: CASSPGPVSGNTIYF
DNA: TGTGCCAGCAGCCCGGGGCCGGTCTCTGGAAACACCATATATTTT

D: NA
size: NA
V: TRBV9
J: TRBJ2-7
CDR3: CASSDRDGSYEQYF
DNA: TGTGCCAGCAGCGACCGGGACGGTTCCTACGAGCAGTACTTC

D: NA
size: NA
V: TRBV4-2
J: TRBJ1-1
CDR3: CASSQAPVGQLTEAFF
DNA: TGTGCCAGCAGCCAAGCCCCGGTGGGCCAGCTCACTGAAGCTTTCTTT

D: NA
size: NA
V: TRBV5-3
J: TRBJ1-1
CDR3: CARSLFFWNTEAFF
DNA: TGTGCCAGAAGCTTGTTTTTCTGGAACACTGAAGCTTTCTTT

D: NA
size: NA
V: TRBV5-1
J: TRBJ1-3
CDR3: CASSLAPFSGNTIYF
DNA: TGCGCCAGCAGCTTGGCCCCATTCTCTGGAAACACCATATATTTT